Listed below are T cell receptor beta chains from one sample, sequenced in a study of control samples from healthy donors and cancer patients. Generated by immunoSEQ multiplex PCR, the TCRdb table keeps only in-frame clones and is missing some. The table records around 100,000 clones, 88% of them present only once. Sequencing was performed on blood. These receptors originate from a woman aged 70 to 79 in good health. Both conserved end residues are part of each CDR3. A D gene is named only where the DNA matches it firmly. The size field is filled for only some rows; it gives once, few, many or a size class.

d_call: TRBD2
j_call: TRBJ2-4
clone_size: .
v_call: TRBV7-8
cdr3_nt: TGTGCCAGCAGCCCGGGGGGTAGTACGAACATTCAGTACTTC
cdr3_aa: CASSPGGSTNIQYF

d_call: .
j_call: TRBJ1-3
clone_size: .
v_call: TRBV5-5
cdr3_nt: TGTGCCAGCAGCTCGCAATCAAGGGCTGGAAACACCATATATTTT
cdr3_aa: CASSSQSRAGNTIYF

d_call: .
j_call: TRBJ1-1
clone_size: .
v_call: TRBV6-5
cdr3_nt: TGTGCCAGCAGTTACTCCTCTCCCGGGCCTGACACTGAAGCTTTCTTT
cdr3_aa: CASSYSSPGPDTEAFF

d_call: .
j_call: TRBJ2-1
clone_size: .
v_call: TRBV1
cdr3_nt: TGCACCAGCAGCCAAGACACCGATAGGGGGGCCAACGGGAAAGAGCAGTTCTTC
cdr3_aa: CTSSQDTDRGANGKEQFF

d_call: .
j_call: TRBJ2-1
clone_size: once
v_call: TRBV19
cdr3_nt: TGTGCCAGTAGTCCGTCTACTTACAATGAGCAGTTCTTC
cdr3_aa: CASSPSTYNEQFF

d_call: .
j_call: TRBJ2-2
clone_size: .
v_call: TRBV5-1
cdr3_nt: TGCGCCAGCAGCTTAGGGTCCGGGGAGCTGTTTTTT
cdr3_aa: CASSLGSGELFF

d_call: TRBD2
j_call: TRBJ2-2
clone_size: .
v_call: TRBV27
cdr3_nt: TGTGCCAGCACCCTCATGGGGGGGCTAGCGGGAGTAAGGACCGGGGAGCTGTTTTTT
cdr3_aa: CASTLMGGLAGVRTGELFF

d_call: .
j_call: TRBJ1-1
clone_size: few
v_call: TRBV12-3/TRBV12-4
cdr3_nt: TGTGCCAGCAGTTTAGGGGTGGGCACTGAAGCTTTCTTT
cdr3_aa: CASSLGVGTEAFF

d_call: TRBD2
j_call: TRBJ2-1
clone_size: .
v_call: TRBV24-1
cdr3_nt: TGTGCCACCAGTGATTTGGTAGCGGGGGGCTCCTACAATGAGCAGTTCTTC
cdr3_aa: CATSDLVAGGSYNEQFF

d_call: .
j_call: TRBJ2-3
clone_size: .
v_call: TRBV6-6
cdr3_nt: TGTGCCAGCAGTTACTCGAAACCAGATACGCAGTATTTT
cdr3_aa: CASSYSKPDTQYF

d_call: TRBD2
j_call: TRBJ2-1
clone_size: .
v_call: TRBV19
cdr3_nt: TGTGCCAGTAGTCATAGCGGGGGGGCGAATGAGCAGTTCTTC
cdr3_aa: CASSHSGGANEQFF

d_call: .
j_call: TRBJ1-4
clone_size: .
v_call: TRBV11-2
cdr3_nt: TGTGCCAGCAGCTTAGGGGCAGGGAAATCACTGTTTTTT
cdr3_aa: CASSLGAGKSLFF

d_call: .
j_call: TRBJ2-3
clone_size: .
v_call: TRBV24-1
cdr3_nt: TGTGCCACCCGCGGGACACTCCGCACAGATACGCAGTATTTT
cdr3_aa: CATRGTLRTDTQYF

d_call: .
j_call: TRBJ2-1
clone_size: .
v_call: TRBV11-3
cdr3_nt: TGTGCCAGCAGCTTAGGTCAGAGATCCTACAATGAGCAGTTCTTC
cdr3_aa: CASSLGQRSYNEQFF

d_call: .
j_call: TRBJ1-6
clone_size: .
v_call: TRBV11-3
cdr3_nt: TGTGCCAGCAGCTCCGCGGTTAGTTCTAATTCACCCCTCCACTTT
cdr3_aa: CASSSAVSSNSPLHF

d_call: .
j_call: TRBJ1-1
clone_size: .
v_call: TRBV5-4
cdr3_nt: TGTGCCAGCAGCCCTCCCGGGGGGATGGCTGAAGCTTTCTTT
cdr3_aa: CASSPPGGMAEAFF

d_call: .
j_call: TRBJ1-6
clone_size: few
v_call: TRBV6-2/TRBV6-3
cdr3_nt: TGTGCCAGCAGTTACGGGTCAGGGGTAGGCTCACCCCTCCACTTT
cdr3_aa: CASSYGSGVGSPLHF

d_call: TRBD1
j_call: TRBJ1-6
clone_size: .
v_call: TRBV29-1
cdr3_nt: TGCAGCTACCGCCGGGACAGTAATTCACCCCTCCACTTT
cdr3_aa: CSYRRDSNSPLHF